This TCR beta chain comes out of a study of post-analysis software for immune sequencing data. Germline-derived CDR1 and CDR2 are LGHDT and YNNKEL (reference sequence). V gave up 6 bases and J gave up 0 bases, with 9 bases separating them. This CDR3 is 15 amino acids long. Points from the study as a whole: Included in a set of roughly five TRBV segments more frequent in patients than controls were TRBV5-6, TRBV5-1 and TRBV20-1. Controls' normalized Chao1 diversity significantly exceeded that of multiple sclerosis patients.

Unique molecular identifiers were present in the TCR beta cDNA libraries. MiXCR, applied by TCRdb to the PCR reads, yields one record per CDR3 protein. Among some 190,000 distinct CDR3 sequences listed, over 25% were seen once. This clonotype has ten or more counts. Its antigen is unidentified. The origin of this receptor is a girl aged 2 to 17 with multiple sclerosis. Input material: blood. The rearrangement links TRBV3-1 to TRBJ1-6, with D unresolved. CDR3 protein: CASRPGFSYNSPLHF. In DNA form, the CDR3 reads TGTGCCAGCAGACCCGGATTCTCCTATAATTCACCCCTCCACTTT.